This TCR beta chain was identified in a study of blood T cell repertoires in COVID-19. About the study: Italy, Spain and the United States were the sources of the convalescent and acute COVID-19 samples. T cells, B-cell-depleted T cells, or PBMCs supplied cDNA or gDNA.

How the authors handled the data: Cell counts per sample came from amplifying reference gene primers. The table came from immunoSEQ multiplex PCR; TCRdb's copy has only in-frame clones and leaves some out. V, J and clone size are taken as reported in that table, and D and trimming were inferred from the DNA itself. This table holds under 80,000 clones, roughly nine tenths found once. The length of the CDR3 is 13 residues. The V and J ends lost 4 bases and 2 bases, in that order; junction bases with no gene match: 2. Per the germline V gene, CDR1 is SGHDT and CDR2 is YYEEEE. The receptor was isolated from a man aged 45-65 years with active COVID-19. The chain employs TRBV5-6 and TRBJ2-7; 8 nucleotides align to TRBD2. Sequenced input: peripheral blood. The CDR3 nucleotides read TGTGCCAGCAGCCGACTAGCGCCCTACGAGCAGTACTTC. Translated: CASSRLAPYEQYF.